The rows below give T cell receptor beta chains drawn from one sample of a study of T cells in localized non-small cell lung cancer. Method: immunoSEQ multiplex PCR; TCRdb's copy keeps in-frame clones and lacks some. Among 10,000 to 12,000 clones, roughly 77% were seen once, and the ten largest hold 25% to 35%. This specimen consisted of peripheral blood, obtained before any cancer treatment. The receptors shown here come from a male donor older than 55 with stage I lung adenocarcinoma. Both conserved end residues are part of each CDR3. D genes are given only for firm matches. Some rows have no size entry. The others give once, few or many, or a class for an expanded clone.

abundance | j_gene | v_gene | len | d_gene | CDR3aa | CDR3nt
NA | TRBJ1-1 | TRBV7-9 | 14 | TRBD1 | CASSLTGGDKKAFF | TGTGCCAGCAGCTTGACAGGGGGCGACAAAAAAGCTTTCTTT
NA | TRBJ1-2 | TRBV7-8 | 12 | TRBD1 | CASRTGDYGYTF | TGTGCCAGCAGGACAGGGGACTATGGCTACACCTTC
NA | TRBJ1-6 | TRBV2 | 11 | NA | CASQSWSPLHF | TGTGCCAGCCAAAGCTGGTCACCCCTCCACTTT
NA | TRBJ1-3 | TRBV4-1 | 17 | NA | CASSRAGLINSGNTIYF | TGCGCCAGCAGTAGGGCGGGACTCATAAACTCTGGAAACACCATATATTTT
NA | TRBJ1-5 | TRBV6-5 | 15 | TRBD1 | CASSYGTGGSQPQHF | TGTGCCAGCAGTTACGGGACAGGGGGTAGTCAGCCCCAGCATTTT
NA | TRBJ1-2 | TRBV6-1 | 16 | NA | CASSEALQGKVYGYTF | TGTGCCAGCAGTGAAGCGCTTCAGGGAAAGGTCTATGGCTACACCTTC
once | TRBJ2-7 | TRBV19 | 14 | TRBD2 | CASSMGGGSYEQYF | TGTGCCAGTAGTATGGGGGGGGGCTCCTACGAGCAGTACTTC
once | TRBJ1-1 | TRBV28 | 14 | TRBD1 | CASSTRTGNTEAFF | TGTGCCAGCAGTACCCGGACAGGGAACACTGAAGCTTTCTTT
NA | TRBJ2-4 | TRBV5-1 | 14 | NA | CASSPGGAKNIQYF | TGCGCCAGCAGCCCAGGGGGGGCCAAAAACATTCAGTACTTC
NA | TRBJ1-5 | TRBV6-1 | 17 | NA | CASSEALSWFSNQPQHF | TGTGCCAGCAGTGAAGCCCTTAGTTGGTTTAGCAATCAGCCCCAGCATTTT
NA | TRBJ1-2 | TRBV7-9 | 13 | TRBD1 | CASSGGQGDGYTF | TGTGCCAGCAGCGGGGGACAGGGGGATGGCTACACCTTC
few | TRBJ2-5 | TRBV18 | 15 | TRBD1 | CASSPHQGAGETQYF | TGTGCCAGCTCACCCCACCAGGGGGCTGGGGAGACCCAGTACTTC
NA | TRBJ2-5 | TRBV14 | 15 | NA | CASSHPGTVQETQYF | TGTGCCAGCAGCCATCCCGGGACTGTCCAAGAGACCCAGTACTTC
few | TRBJ1-2 | TRBV6-5 | 13 | TRBD1 | CATLPGTGLGYTF | TGTGCCACATTACCCGGGACAGGGTTGGGCTACACCTTC
NA | TRBJ2-7 | TRBV7-6 | 16 | TRBD2 | CASSLVWAGDSNEQYF | TGTGCCAGCAGCTTAGTATGGGCGGGGGATTCTAACGAGCAGTACTTC
few | TRBJ1-2 | TRBV6-1 | 14 | TRBD1 | CASRFGQGTYGYTF | TGTGCCAGCAGGTTTGGACAGGGGACCTATGGCTACACCTTC
NA | TRBJ2-5 | TRBV4-3 | 17 | TRBD2 | CASSQVVGSGRQETQYF | TGCGCCAGCAGCCAAGTGGTGGGTAGCGGGAGACAAGAGACCCAGTACTTC
NA | TRBJ1-2 | TRBV19 | 12 | NA | CATSTGVRGYTF | TGTGCCACCTCAACGGGGGTACGGGGCTACACCTTC
NA | TRBJ1-1 | TRBV7-9 | 12 | NA | CASSLLGGLSFF | TGTGCCAGCAGCTTATTGGGGGGTCTATCTTTCTTT
few | TRBJ2-1 | TRBV9 | 13 | NA | CASSVVGPNEQFF | TGTGCCAGCAGCGTAGTGGGCCCCAATGAGCAGTTCTTC
NA | TRBJ1-1 | TRBV6-6 | 12 | NA | CASTTTNTEAFF | TGTGCCAGCACAACAACGAACACTGAAGCTTTCTTT
NA | TRBJ2-5 | TRBV19 | 18 | TRBD2 | CASSIRKRTSGYQETQYF | TGTGCCAGTAGTATTAGAAAGCGGACTAGCGGATACCAAGAGACCCAGTACTTC
once | TRBJ1-2 | TRBV6-1 | 13 | TRBD1 | CASMRGGGYGYTF | TGTGCCAGCATGAGAGGGGGCGGCTATGGCTACACCTTC
NA | TRBJ2-6 | TRBV2 | 15 | NA | CASSTQGGRANVLTF | TGTGCCAGCAGTACTCAGGGGGGTAGGGCCAACGTCCTGACTTTC
NA | TRBJ2-2 | TRBV9 | 15 | NA | CASSVYGPNTGELFF | TGTGCCAGCAGCGTATACGGCCCGAACACCGGGGAGCTGTTTTTT
NA | TRBJ2-2 | TRBV4-3 | 16 | NA | CASSQAGGANTGELFF | TGCGCCAGCAGCCAAGCCGGGGGCGCGAACACCGGGGAGCTGTTTTTT
large | TRBJ2-1 | TRBV11-3 | 9 | NA | CAIGAEQFF | TGTGCCATCGGAGCTGAGCAGTTCTTC
few | TRBJ2-4 | TRBV29-1 | 15 | NA | CSAGESPGPKNIQYF | TGCAGCGCCGGAGAAAGCCCTGGCCCCAAAAACATTCAGTACTTC